Below, 4 T cell receptor beta chains from the same sample are listed, as sequenced in a study of OX40 agonist ivuxolimab in advanced cancers. Repertoires were generated with immunoSEQ multiplex PCR, while TCRdb's copy carries only in-frame clones and drops some. The repertoire includes around 70,000 clones, around 86% of them detected once, and 0.5% to 0.6% sits in the top ten. Sequencing was performed on CD4+ or CD8+ T cells sorted from blood, taken in a trial of the OX40 agonist ivuxolimab. All receptors derive from an adult with an advanced solid tumor such as melanoma, head and neck, liver or kidney cancer.

The chain carries TRBV20-1 and TRBJ1-1, with TRBD1 identical over 11 bases. V shed 8 bases and J 11 bases; nucleotides not matched to a gene: 7. Germline V gene sequence: CDR1 DFQATT, CDR2 SNEGSKA (reference sequence). CDR3 length: 11 residues. The CDR3 here is CSSRTGGSAFF. The CDR3 DNA sequence: TGCAGTTCACGGACAGGGGGCTCGGCTTTCTTT.

This clone was observed a few times. In the same sample, other DNA sequences code for this CDR3. The chain is built from TRBV19 and TRBJ1-2, with 10 bases lining up with TRBD1. Germline trimming cut 1 base from V and 4 bases from J; bases unmatched to any gene: 0. The germline V gene encodes CDR1 LNHDA and CDR2 SQIVND (reference sequence). CDR3 length: 14 amino acids. This chain's CDR3 is CASSIGQGAYGYTF. The CDR3 region has the DNA TGTGCCAGTAGTATAGGACAGGGGGCCTATGGCTACACCTTC.

This clone was seen just once. The chain has TRBV4-1 and TRBJ2-7; 11 positions match TRBD2. The CDR3 totals 15 residues. J lost 5 bases, V lost 6 bases, and 9 bases had no gene match. CDR1 MGHRA and CDR2 YSYEKL come from the germline V gene. The CDR3 protein is CASRPTSGRAHEQYF. The DNA for the CDR3 is TGCGCCAGCAGACCAACTAGCGGGAGAGCACACGAGCAGTACTTC.

The V gene is TRBV18, the J gene TRBJ2-3; D is unresolved. The CDR3 is 14 amino acids. Germline V gene lookup returns CDR1 KGHSH and CDR2 LQKENI. Deletions cut 3 bases from V and 2 bases from J, with 9 bases between. In DNA form, the CDR3 reads TGTGCCAGCTCACCCCCTACGAACACAGATACGCAGTATTTT. Residues: CASSPPTNTDTQYF.